These T cell receptor beta chains were read from a single sample in a study of cytomegalovirus exposure and HLA in healthy donors. Sequencing was performed with immunoSEQ multiplex PCR; in TCRdb, only in-frame clones are kept and a portion is missing. In the table there are tens of thousands of clones, around 85% of which are singletons. The source material was PBMCs. The receptor set was obtained from a man younger than 40 in good health and CMV-seronegative. The CDR3 runs from the conserved cysteine through the conserved F or W. Fields, in order: CDR3 protein, CDR3 DNA, J gene, clone size, V gene, D gene. D genes are given only for firm matches. The listing skips clone size in some rows; elsewhere it reads once, few, many or a size class.

CASSDRDRNTEAFF,TGTGCCAGCAGTGACCGGGACAGGAACACTGAAGCTTTCTTT,TRBJ1-1,-,TRBV25-1,TRBD1
CASSQGAEYQPQHF,TGTGCCAGCTCTCAGGGGGCTGAGTACCAGCCCCAGCATTTT,TRBJ1-5,-,TRBV18,TRBD1
CASSLGQGPSPLHF,TGCGCCAGCAGCTTGGGACAGGGCCCTTCACCCCTCCACTTT,TRBJ1-6,once,TRBV5-1,TRBD1
CSVEETGGNTIYF,TGCAGCGTTGAAGAGACGGGTGGAAACACCATATATTTT,TRBJ1-3,-,TRBV29-1,-
CASIRTDGYTF,TGTGCCAGCATCCGGACAGATGGCTACACCTTC,TRBJ1-2,-,TRBV6-4,-
CASSYLEQGSAEAFF,TGTGCCAGCTCTTATTTGGAACAGGGTTCCGCTGAAGCTTTCTTT,TRBJ1-1,-,TRBV28,-
CASSPTGGPNEKLFF,TGCGCCAGCAGCCCTACAGGGGGCCCTAATGAAAAACTGTTTTTT,TRBJ1-4,-,TRBV4-3,TRBD1
CASSPDRGLEGYTF,TGTGCCAGCTCCCCCGACAGGGGGCTCGAGGGCTACACCTTC,TRBJ1-2,-,TRBV18,TRBD1
CASRIGQVEQPQHF,TGTGCCAGCAGAATCGGACAGGTCGAACAGCCCCAGCATTTT,TRBJ1-5,-,TRBV28,TRBD1
CASSPLIAGGYNEQFF,TGTGCCAGCAGCCCCCTAATTGCGGGGGGTTACAATGAGCAGTTCTTC,TRBJ2-1,-,TRBV7-3,TRBD2
CASSQEVTAANEKLFF,TGCGCCAGCAGCCAAGAGGTTACAGCGGCTAATGAAAAACTGTTTTTT,TRBJ1-4,few,TRBV4-1,-
CASVRQKGDYGYTF,TGTGCCAGCGTACGCCAAAAGGGAGATTATGGCTACACCTTC,TRBJ1-2,once,TRBV13,-
CASTSIQGYEQYF,TGCGCCAGCACCAGCATTCAGGGCTACGAGCAGTACTTC,TRBJ2-7,-,TRBV10-2,-
CASSFRGANYGYTF,TGTGCCAGCAGTTTCAGGGGCGCTAACTATGGCTACACCTTC,TRBJ1-2,-,TRBV28,-
CASSFLIPTSGGSYNEQFF,TGCGCCAGCAGCTTTCTCATCCCGACTAGCGGGGGCTCCTACAATGAGCAGTTCTTC,TRBJ2-1,-,TRBV5-1,TRBD2
CASRRTGVDGYTF,TGTGCCAGCAGAAGGACAGGGGTGGATGGCTACACCTTC,TRBJ1-2,-,TRBV27,TRBD1
CATSRERGGTDTQYF,TGTGCCACCAGCAGAGAGCGGGGGGGCACAGATACGCAGTATTTT,TRBJ2-3,-,TRBV15,TRBD2
CASSTRDRGYYGYTF,TGTGCCAGCAGCACCCGGGACAGGGGGTACTATGGCTACACCTTC,TRBJ1-2,-,TRBV9,TRBD1
CASSIDRIKGYTF,TGTGCCAGTAGTATAGACAGAATTAAGGGCTACACCTTC,TRBJ1-2,-,TRBV19,-
CASSSFDSIYTEAFF,TGTGCCAGCAGTTCCTTCGACAGCATCTACACTGAAGCTTTCTTT,TRBJ1-1,-,TRBV28,-
CASSLGPNGNQPQHF,TGTGCCAGCAGCCTGGGGCCTAATGGCAATCAGCCCCAGCATTTT,TRBJ1-5,-,TRBV11-2,-
CASTTTGSETQYF,TGTGCCAGCACTACAACAGGGTCAGAGACCCAGTACTTC,TRBJ2-5,-,TRBV2,-
CASSAASGGFSYEQYF,TGTGCCAGCAGCGCCGCTAGCGGGGGGTTCTCCTACGAGCAGTACTTC,TRBJ2-7,-,TRBV9,TRBD2
CAWSHGAAQPQHF,TGTGCCTGGAGTCATGGGGCCGCGCAGCCCCAGCATTTT,TRBJ1-5,-,TRBV30,-
CASSPAPTRDRDAYEQYF,TGCGCCAGCAGCCCGGCCCCAACCCGAGACAGGGATGCCTACGAGCAGTACTTC,TRBJ2-7,-,TRBV4-3,TRBD1
CASSFDAGGYNEQFF,TGTGCCAGCAGCTTTGACGCGGGGGGGTACAATGAGCAGTTCTTC,TRBJ2-1,-,TRBV5-4,TRBD2
CASSGYRDRADTGELFF,TGTGCCAGCAGTGGATACCGGGACAGGGCTGACACCGGGGAGCTGTTTTTT,TRBJ2-2,-,TRBV25-1,TRBD1
CASSSVWLAGGGTGELFF,TGTGCCAGCAGCTCTGTATGGCTAGCGGGGGGAGGCACCGGGGAGCTGTTTTTT,TRBJ2-2,once,TRBV7-2,TRBD2
CASSPWAGGSGYTF,TGTGCCAGCAGTCCCTGGGCAGGCGGGAGTGGCTACACCTTC,TRBJ1-2,-,TRBV27,-
CASSLTGGFGTYGYTF,TGTGCCAGCAGCTTAACAGGGGGCTTTGGCACCTATGGCTACACCTTC,TRBJ1-2,-,TRBV7-9,TRBD1
CASSEEGGRNYEQYF,TGTGCCAGCAGTGAAGAAGGCGGGCGGAACTACGAGCAGTACTTC,TRBJ2-7,-,TRBV6-1,-
CASSFDRRRETQYF,TGTGCCAGCAGCTTCGACAGGAGGCGAGAGACCCAGTACTTC,TRBJ2-5,once,TRBV7-2,-
CASRSPGTSGNTIYF,TGTGCCAGCAGATCGCCCGGGACTTCTGGAAACACCATATATTTT,TRBJ1-3,-,TRBV2,-
CASSIVAGGRETQYF,TGTGCCAGTAGTATAGTCGCGGGGGGTAGAGAGACCCAGTACTTC,TRBJ2-5,-,TRBV19,TRBD2
CATNRVTYEQYF,TGTGCCACAAACAGGGTTACCTACGAGCAGTACTTC,TRBJ2-7,-,TRBV28,-
CASSFASGGAQTQYF,TGTGCCAGCAGCTTCGCTAGCGGGGGGGCCCAGACCCAGTACTTC,TRBJ2-5,-,TRBV7-8,TRBD2
CASTPHGKTGELFF,TGTGCCAGCACCCCTCACGGGAAAACCGGGGAGCTGTTTTTT,TRBJ2-2,once,TRBV2,-
CASSPPGQGYNEQFF,TGTGCCAGCAGCCCCCCGGGACAGGGGTACAATGAGCAGTTCTTC,TRBJ2-1,-,TRBV7-2,TRBD1
CASSEPAREQTEAFF,TGTGCCAGCAGTGAACCGGCGAGGGAGCAAACTGAAGCTTTCTTT,TRBJ1-1,-,TRBV6-1,-
CASSREGQGYEQYF,TGCGCCAGCAGCAGGGAGGGACAGGGATACGAGCAGTACTTC,TRBJ2-7,few,TRBV5-1,TRBD1
CASSRVQGFNQPQHF,TGTGCCAGCAGTCGAGTACAGGGGTTCAATCAGCCCCAGCATTTT,TRBJ1-5,once,TRBV28,TRBD1
CASKRGLAGPFQYF,TGTGCCAGCAAGAGAGGACTAGCGGGGCCTTTTCAGTACTTC,TRBJ2-7,-,TRBV7-8,TRBD2
CASSLEGTGGSYEQYF,TGTGCCAGCAGCTTAGAGGGGACAGGGGGATCCTACGAGCAGTACTTC,TRBJ2-7,-,TRBV7-3,TRBD1
CASSKVSFCGGPPNEQFF,TGTGCCAGCAGCAAAGTGTCCTTTTGCGGGGGGCCCCCCAATGAGCAGTTCTTC,TRBJ2-1,-,TRBV21-1,-